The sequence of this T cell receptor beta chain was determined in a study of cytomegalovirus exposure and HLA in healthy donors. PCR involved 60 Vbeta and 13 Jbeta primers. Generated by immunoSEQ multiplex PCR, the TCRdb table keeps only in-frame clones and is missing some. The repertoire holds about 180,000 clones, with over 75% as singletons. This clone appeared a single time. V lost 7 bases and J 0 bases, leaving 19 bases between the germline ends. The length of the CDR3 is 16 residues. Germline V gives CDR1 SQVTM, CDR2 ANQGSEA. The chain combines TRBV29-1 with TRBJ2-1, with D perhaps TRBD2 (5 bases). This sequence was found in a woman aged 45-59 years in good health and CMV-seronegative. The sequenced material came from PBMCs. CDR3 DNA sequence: TGCAGCGCCCTAGGCCGGGGAAGGAGCTCCTACAATGAGCAGTTCTTC. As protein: CSALGRGRSSYNEQFF.